This T cell receptor (beta chain) derives from a study of blood T cell repertoires in COVID-19. CDR3 length: 16 amino acids. In germline, CDR1 is SGHAT, CDR2 FQNNGV. The V and J ends lost 0 bases and 6 bases, in that order; junction bases with no gene match: 8. Repertoires were generated with immunoSEQ multiplex PCR, while TCRdb's copy carries only in-frame clones and drops some. The sample lists 200,000 to 250,000 clones; under 85% were seen once. The sequencing input was peripheral blood. This clonotype was sampled from a woman aged 25 to 45 with COVID-19, enrolled during active disease. This rearrangement joins TRBV11-2 to TRBJ2-5; 9 bases are shared with TRBD1. CDR3 in DNA: TGTGCCAGCAGCTTAGATCCGGGACAGGGAATGAAGACCCAGTACTTC. It specifies CASSLDPGQGMKTQYF.